A selection of T cell receptor beta chains follows, all from one sample in a study of T cell responses to AZD1222 COVID-19 vaccine. Produced via immunoSEQ multiplex PCR; TCRdb's table is partial and in-frame only. The sample yields around 100,000 clones, 90% seen once. The sample was peripheral blood, taken on day 0 of AZD1222 vaccination. The receptors here all came from an adult in good health. CDR3s include the opening cysteine and the closing phenylalanine or tryptophan. The D gene is left open where the match is weak. Expanded clones get a size class; other rows say once, few or many, or leave the size out.

NA NA TRBJ2-3 TRBV6-1 TGTGCCAGCAGTGAAGAGGGCACAGATACGCAGTATTTT CASSEEGTDTQYF
NA once TRBJ2-1 TRBV6-5 TGTGCCAGCAGTTACCGGGGGTCCCCCTACAATGAGCAGTTCTTC CASSYRGSPYNEQFF
NA NA TRBJ1-2 TRBV29-1 TGCAGCGTTCGGAGGGGTGACTATGGCTACACCTTC CSVRRGDYGYTF
NA NA TRBJ2-7 TRBV7-6 TGTGCCAGCAGCCCAGCAACCGCAGGGCGCGAGCAGTACTTC CASSPATAGREQYF
NA NA TRBJ1-1 TRBV7-9 TGTGCCAGCAGCCCTACCTCAGGGGCCAACAGGGCAGCTTTCTTT CASSPTSGANRAAFF
NA NA TRBJ2-1 TRBV7-7 TGTGCTAGCAGCCTCAAAGGGGGGGCCTCGGTCAATGAGCAGTTCTTC CASSLKGGASVNEQFF
NA NA TRBJ1-4 TRBV7-9 TGTGCCAGCAGCCCCGGTTTGAGTAGTGAAAAACTGTTTTTT CASSPGLSSEKLFF
NA NA TRBJ2-2 TRBV11-2 TGTGCCAGCAGCCCTACAGGGGAGCTGTTTTTT CASSPTGELFF
TRBD1 NA TRBJ1-3 TRBV4-2 TGTGCCAGCAGCCGCGACAGGGCGAGCTCTGGAAACACCATATATTTT CASSRDRASSGNTIYF
NA NA TRBJ2-3 TRBV19 TGTGCCAGTAGTATAGATTGGGCAGATACGCAGTATTTT CASSIDWADTQYF
TRBD1 once TRBJ2-3 TRBV19 TGTGCCAGTAACAGGGGTACAGATACGCAGTATTTT CASNRGTDTQYF
NA few TRBJ2-2 TRBV7-8 TGTGCCAGCAGCTCCGCTCCCAGGGTGGAGCTGTTTTTT CASSSAPRVELFF
NA once TRBJ1-6 TRBV4-1 TGCGCCAGCAGCCAAGGGGGGCCCCTCCACTTT CASSQGGPLHF
NA NA TRBJ2-7 TRBV14 TGTGCCAGCAGCCAAGAGGGCTACGAGCAGTACTTC CASSQEGYEQYF
NA once TRBJ1-6 TRBV6-4 TGTGCCAGCAGTGACTCGGCCTTCAGGAATAATTCACCCCTCCACTTT CASSDSAFRNNSPLHF
NA NA TRBJ1-2 TRBV7-2 TGTGCCAGCAGCTTAGAAATCGGCATCGGCTACACCTTC CASSLEIGIGYTF
TRBD1 NA TRBJ1-3 TRBV19 TGTGCCAGTAGTACCTTGGGGTGGGACAGCTACCTCTCTGGAAACACCATATATTTT CASSTLGWDSYLSGNTIYF
NA NA TRBJ1-2 TRBV7-2 TGTGCCAGCAGCTTAGGGTTGAGCGAGGCTGGCTACACCTTC CASSLGLSEAGYTF
NA once TRBJ1-2 TRBV18 TGTGCCAGCTCACCAATAGACCCCCCCACCTATGGCTACACCTTC CASSPIDPPTYGYTF
NA NA TRBJ2-1 TRBV7-9 TGTGCCAGCAGCAAAGCAGCTAATTTGGCTATCAATGAGCAGTTCTTC CASSKAANLAINEQFF
NA NA TRBJ1-3 TRBV29-1 TGCAGCGTCCGGACGGTAGGAAACACCATATATTTT CSVRTVGNTIYF
NA NA TRBJ1-4 TRBV7-3 TGTGCCAGCAGCTTAATATCTTTCGGAATTGCAACTAATGAAAAACTGTTTTTT CASSLISFGIATNEKLFF
NA NA TRBJ1-1 TRBV18 TGTGCCAGCTCGCGTTCAGGGGCTGAAGCTTTCTTT CASSRSGAEAFF
TRBD1 NA TRBJ1-3 TRBV9 TGTGCCAGCAGCGTAGGCGGACAGGGGGCGCAGCGAGGCACCATATATTTT CASSVGGQGAQRGTIYF
NA NA TRBJ1-4 TRBV30 TGTGCCTGGAGTACCAACGGCGGGGTAGGGGAAAAACTGTTTTTT CAWSTNGGVGEKLFF
NA NA TRBJ1-1 TRBV6-5 TGTGCCAGCAGCCTTGAGGGGAACACTGAAGCTTTCTTT CASSLEGNTEAFF
NA NA TRBJ2-3 TRBV21-1 TGTGCCAGCACCGCGGCCGGAGGGAACACAGATACGCAGTATTTT CASTAAGGNTDTQYF
NA once TRBJ2-7 TRBV5-1 TGCGCCAGCAGCAGAACTCCCGAGGCGGACGAGCAGTACTTC CASSRTPEADEQYF
NA NA TRBJ2-5 TRBV7-3 TGTGCCAGCAGCTGGAGGGCGGGGCGACAAGAGACCCAGTACTTC CASSWRAGRQETQYF
NA NA TRBJ2-7 TRBV9 TGTGCCAGCAGCTCCAACCCTTTCGAGCAGTACTTC CASSSNPFEQYF
NA NA TRBJ2-3 TRBV5-1 TGCGCCAGCATCGAGGGGCCGGGCACAGATACGCAGTATTTT CASIEGPGTDTQYF
NA few TRBJ2-2 TRBV20-1 TGCAGTGCTACTGAGAACACCGGGGAGCTGTTTTTT CSATENTGELFF
NA NA TRBJ1-5 TRBV7-2 TGTGCCAGCAGCGGACAGACAGGATATAGCAATCAGCCCCAGCATTTT CASSGQTGYSNQPQHF
NA NA TRBJ1-2 TRBV12-3/TRBV12-4 TGTGCCAGCAGTTTAGGGGGGAGGCGCTACACCTTC CASSLGGRRYTF
NA once TRBJ2-5 TRBV3-1/TRBV3-2 TGTGCCAGCAGCCAAGAGGTAGAGACCCAGTACTTC CASSQEVETQYF
TRBD2 NA TRBJ2-1 TRBV9 TGTGCCAGCAGCGTAGTTAGCGGGGGGGCCTACAATGAGCAGTTCTTC CASSVVSGGAYNEQFF
TRBD1 NA TRBJ1-6 TRBV25-1 TGTGCCAGCAGTGGTTGGACAGGGACAAATTCACCCCTCCACTTT CASSGWTGTNSPLHF
TRBD2 NA TRBJ2-1 TRBV2 TGTGCCAGCAGGGCAGGACTAGCGGGGGTTGAGCAGTTCTTC CASRAGLAGVEQFF
NA NA TRBJ2-3 TRBV7-2 TGTGCCAGCTGGGCCAGCGACACAGATACGCAGTATTTT CASWASDTDTQYF
TRBD1 NA TRBJ1-4 TRBV19 TGTGCCAGCCGAGGGGGACAGGTATACGAAAAACTGTTTTTT CASRGGQVYEKLFF
TRBD2 NA TRBJ2-2 TRBV5-5 TGTGCCAGCAGCTTGGACCTCACTAGCGGGGTTATCGTCGGGGAGCTGTTTTTT CASSLDLTSGVIVGELFF
NA few TRBJ1-6 TRBV7-3 TGTGCCAGCAGCTTACTACAGATTAATTCACCCCTCCACTTT CASSLLQINSPLHF
NA NA TRBJ1-4 TRBV11-2 TGTGCCAGCAGCTTAGATAAGGGGGATGAAAAACTGTTTTTT CASSLDKGDEKLFF
NA NA TRBJ1-6 TRBV7-8 TGTGCCAGCATCCCTTGGGGGGAGAATTCACCCCTCCACTTT CASIPWGENSPLHF
NA once TRBJ1-2 TRBV27 TGTGCCAGCAGTTTCGGGACCGATTCTCTATTTGGCTACACCTTC CASSFGTDSLFGYTF
TRBD2 NA TRBJ2-1 TRBV11-3 TGTGCCAGCAGCTTAGATTCCGGGACTAGCGGGGTGCACAATGAGCAGTTCTTC CASSLDSGTSGVHNEQFF
NA NA TRBJ2-5 TRBV7-6 TGTGCCAGCAGCTTAAGGGGGACAACTCTGGGGGAGACCCAGTACTTC CASSLRGTTLGETQYF
TRBD1 NA TRBJ1-5 TRBV7-2 TGTGCCAGCAGCGCCACAGGGGGCGGATGGCCCCAGCATTTT CASSATGGGWPQHF
NA once TRBJ2-7 TRBV9 TGTGCCAGCAGCCTTGGGGGACCTGCCTACGAGCAGTACTTC CASSLGGPAYEQYF
NA NA TRBJ1-2 TRBV6-5 TGTGCCAGCAGTTACGGGGATTTCTATGGCTACACCTTC CASSYGDFYGYTF
TRBD2 NA TRBJ2-5 TRBV7-2 TGTGCCAGCAGCCCCTCCCGGGGGGGCCGACAAGAGACCCAGTACTTC CASSPSRGGRQETQYF
TRBD1 NA TRBJ1-3 TRBV10-1 TGCGCCAGCAGTGAGCCCGGACAGGGAACGGATGGAAACACCATATATTTT CASSEPGQGTDGNTIYF
NA NA TRBJ2-7 TRBV3-1/TRBV3-2 TGTGCCAGCAGCCACACGACAGAGGTTATAGGGCAGTACTTC CASSHTTEVIGQYF
TRBD1 once TRBJ1-5 TRBV27 TGTGCCAGCAGTTGGTCAGGGGGACCGGTCGGTCAGCCCCAGCATTTT CASSWSGGPVGQPQHF
NA NA TRBJ1-4 TRBV5-4 TGTGCCAGCAGCCATACAGGGCTTACTAATGAAAAACTGTTTTTT CASSHTGLTNEKLFF